By share of the sample, the clone carrying this T cell receptor (beta chain) is medium-sized. These data originate in a study of patients and donors after allogeneic stem cell transplantation. One entry per CDR3 protein, called by TCRdb with MiXCR from the RT-PCR reads. The table records about 87,000 distinct CDR3 sequences, approximately 5% of them present only once. Sequenced: blood, either unsorted or a sorted T cell fraction (not recorded which). The TCR comes from a human donor who was either an allogeneic HSCT recipient or a stem cell or donor lymphocyte infusion donor (not recorded which). It is not recorded whose cells these are; they may come from a transplant donor.

The CDR3 loop reads CASSERQVNTEAFF. DNA of the CDR3: TGTGCCAGCAGTGAGCGACAGGTGAACACTGAAGCTTTCTTT. The chain carries TRBV6-1 and TRBJ1-1, with a tentative D call TRBD1 (6 bases). Germline V gene lookup returns CDR1 MNHNS and CDR2 SASEGT. V was cut by 3 bases and J by 0 bases, with 8 bases left in between. This CDR3 region has 14 residues.